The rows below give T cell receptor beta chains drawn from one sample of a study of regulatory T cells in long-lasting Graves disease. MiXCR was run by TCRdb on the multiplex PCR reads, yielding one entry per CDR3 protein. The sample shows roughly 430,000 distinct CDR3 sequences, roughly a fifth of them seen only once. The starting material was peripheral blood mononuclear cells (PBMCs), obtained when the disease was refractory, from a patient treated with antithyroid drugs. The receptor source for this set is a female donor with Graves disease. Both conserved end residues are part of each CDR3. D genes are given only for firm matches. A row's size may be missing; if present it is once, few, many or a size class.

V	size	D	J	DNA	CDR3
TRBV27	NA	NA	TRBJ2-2	TGTGCCAGCAGTTTAAATTTCGGGAACACCGGGGAGCTGTTTTTT	CASSLNFGNTGELFF
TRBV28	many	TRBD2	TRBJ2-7	TGTGCCAGCAGTTCAATTATCCGGACTAGCGGACCTAATCTCCAGCAGTACTTC	CASSSIIRTSGPNLQQYF
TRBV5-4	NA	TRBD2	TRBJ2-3	TGTGCCAGCAGCTTTACTAGCGGGAGTTCAGATACGCAGTATTTT	CASSFTSGSSDTQYF
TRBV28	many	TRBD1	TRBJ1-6	TGTGCCAGCAGTTTCCTGTGGGACAGGGACAATTCACCCCTCCACTTT	CASSFLWDRDNSPLHF
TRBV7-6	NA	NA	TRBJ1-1	TGTGCCAGCAGCTCCCCCGGTCGGCTGAACACTGAAGCTTTCTTT	CASSSPGRLNTEAFF
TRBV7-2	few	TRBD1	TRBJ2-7	TGTGCCAACAGCTTAGAGGGGGCGTACGAGCAGTACTTC	CANSLEGAYEQYF
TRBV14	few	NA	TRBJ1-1	TGTGCCAGCAGCCAAGGGGCAGGCTACATGAACACTGAAGCTTTCTTT	CASSQGAGYMNTEAFF
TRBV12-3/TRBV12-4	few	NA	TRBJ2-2	TGTGCCGGCAGTTTAGGCGGGAACACCGGGGAGCTGTTTTTT	CAGSLGGNTGELFF
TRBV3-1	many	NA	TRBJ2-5	TGTGCCAGCAGCCAAGATCCCGGTGGGAAGACCCAGTACTTC	CASSQDPGGKTQYF
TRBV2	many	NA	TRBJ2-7	TGTGCCAGCAGTGAGACATTTTTCTCCTACGAGCAGTACTTC	CASSETFFSYEQYF
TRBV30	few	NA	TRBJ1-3	TGTGCCTGGAGTGTGTTGGGGCTAGGAAACACCATATATTTT	CAWSVLGLGNTIYF
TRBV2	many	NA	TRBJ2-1	TGTGCCAGCCTGGCCAGGGATGGAAATGAGCAGTTCTTC	CASLARDGNEQFF
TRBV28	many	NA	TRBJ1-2	TGTGCCAGCAGTTTGCGGGGAAGGTACGGCTACACCTTC	CASSLRGRYGYTF
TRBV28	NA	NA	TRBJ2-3	TGTGCCAGCACCAGACAGACAGATACGCAGTATTTT	CASTRQTDTQYF
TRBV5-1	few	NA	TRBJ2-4	TGCGCCAGCAGCCCCGGGGGACATAAGGACATTCAGTACTTC	CASSPGGHKDIQYF
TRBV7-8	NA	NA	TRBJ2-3	TGTGCCAGCAGCTCCCAACGGGGTGTGGTCGCAGATACGCAGTATTTT	CASSSQRGVVADTQYF
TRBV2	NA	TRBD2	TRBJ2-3	TGTGCCAGCAGTGTAAACTTGAGGGCTAGCGGAGCCTTACCCTTAACAGATACGCAGTATTTT	CASSVNLRASGALPLTDTQYF
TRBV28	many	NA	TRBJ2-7	TGTGCCAGCAGTTTACGTGATAGCCCCGAGCAGTACTTC	CASSLRDSPEQYF
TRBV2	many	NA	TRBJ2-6	TGTTCCTCCGTGGCCGGGGCCAACGTCCTGACTTTC	CSSVAGANVLTF
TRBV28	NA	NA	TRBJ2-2	TGTGACAGCAGTTTATCCCCGGGCACCGGGGAGCTGTTTTTT	CDSSLSPGTGELFF
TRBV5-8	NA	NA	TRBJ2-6	TGTGCCAGCAGCCTTAGGGGGGGATACTCTGGGGCCAACGTCCTGACTTTC	CASSLRGGYSGANVLTF
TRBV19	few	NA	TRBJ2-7	TGTGCCAGTAGTTCGGACGGAGGAACCTACGAGCAGTACTTC	CASSSDGGTYEQYF
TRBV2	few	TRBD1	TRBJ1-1	TGTGCCAGCAGGGAGACAGGGACTTTCGCTGAAGCTTTCTTT	CASRETGTFAEAFF
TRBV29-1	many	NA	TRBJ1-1	TGCAGCGTTGAAGACCCTTCAGGGAACACTGAAGCTTTCTTT	CSVEDPSGNTEAFF
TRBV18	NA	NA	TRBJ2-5	TGTGCCAGCTCACCAAACAGGGAAGAGACCCAGTACTTC	CASSPNREETQYF
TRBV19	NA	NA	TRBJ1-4	TGTGCCAGTAGCCGCGGTTTGGGACCGGCTAATGAAAAACTGTTTTTT	CASSRGLGPANEKLFF
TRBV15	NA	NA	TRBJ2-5	TGTGCCACCAGCAGAGATGTCAGCAAAGAGACCCAGTACTTC	CATSRDVSKETQYF
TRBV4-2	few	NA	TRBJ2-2	TGTGCCAGCAGCCAAGATCCGAAGTCCCTCGGGGAGCTGTTTTTT	CASSQDPKSLGELFF
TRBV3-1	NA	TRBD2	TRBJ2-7	TGTGCCAGCAGCTCGACTAGCGGGAGATGGTACGAGCAGTACTTC	CASSSTSGRWYEQYF